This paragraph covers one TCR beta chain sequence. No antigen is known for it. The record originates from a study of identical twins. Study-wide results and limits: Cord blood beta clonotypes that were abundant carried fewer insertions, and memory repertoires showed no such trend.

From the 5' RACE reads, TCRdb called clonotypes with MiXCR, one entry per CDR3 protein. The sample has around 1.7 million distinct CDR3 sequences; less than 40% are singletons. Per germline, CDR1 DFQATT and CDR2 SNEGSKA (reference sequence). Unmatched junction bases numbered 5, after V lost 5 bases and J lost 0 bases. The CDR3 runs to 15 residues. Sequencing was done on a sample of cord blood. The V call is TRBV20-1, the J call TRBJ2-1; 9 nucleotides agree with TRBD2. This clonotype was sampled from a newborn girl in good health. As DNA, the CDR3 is TGCAGTGCTCCCGAGACTAGCGGCTCCTACAATGAGCAGTTCTTC. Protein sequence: CSAPETSGSYNEQFF.